The clone carrying this T cell receptor beta chain occurred once. Its antigen is unknown. This sample was included in a study of cytomegalovirus exposure and HLA in healthy donors. Whole-study results and caveats: Researchers counted approximately 160 TCR beta chains as cytomegalovirus-associated. Most TCR sequences proved rare, with some public TCRs found in many donors. The CMV antigen specificity of a few CMV-associated chains was confirmed through in vitro analysis.

CDR1 is LGHNA and CDR2 is YSLEER in the germline V gene. The CDR3 totals 17 residues. The ends lost 0 bases at V and 2 bases at J; junction bases unmatched: 7. Generated by immunoSEQ multiplex PCR, the TCRdb table keeps only in-frame clones and is missing some. The data hold roughly 140,000 clones, with around 90% observed a single time. The sequence derives from a woman between 18 and 29 years old in good health and CMV-seropositive. Sequencing was done on a sample of PBMCs. The chain couples TRBV4-3 to TRBJ2-3; TRBD2 aligns across 8 bases. CDR3 nucleotides: TGCGCCAGCAGCCAAGAGGTACCGGGAGGGAACACAGATACGCAGTATTTT. Amino acids: CASSQEVPGGNTDTQYF.